This T cell receptor (beta chain) was profiled in a study of CD8 T cells in ankylosing spondylitis. Researchers built TCR beta libraries using quantitative 5'-RACE with molecular barcodes. TCRdb reanalysed the 5' RACE reads using MiXCR and keeps one entry per CDR3 protein. This table has just under 350,000 distinct CDR3 sequences, about 14% appearing once. Notes on the study in general: Reportedly, disease-linked clones are significantly enriched in ankylosing spondylitis patients' matched synovial fluid. In reactive arthritis synovial fluid and blood, some motif variants had been reported before. Those disease-linked clones were CD8+; they were also relatively rare in peripheral blood.

A word on this clonotype: As yet, its antigen is unknown.

Trimming cost V 4 bases and J 2 bases, with 18 bases left between them. Germline CDR1 is MNHNS and CDR2 is SASEGT. The CDR3 has 17 amino acids. V gene TRBV6-1 combines with J gene TRBJ2-1, with D tentatively TRBD1 (6 bases). The receptor was isolated from a male donor with ankylosing spondylitis or in good health (not recorded which). Input material: blood, either unsorted or a sorted T cell fraction (not recorded which). In DNA form, the CDR3 reads TGTGCCAGCAGTGGGACACAGGGATTATACACCTACAATGAGCAGTTCTTC. Protein product: CASSGTQGLYTYNEQFF.